This section outlines one TCR beta chain sequence together with its context. The length of the CDR3 is 21 residues. The V gene end was trimmed by 2 bases and the J gene end by 1 base; junction bases not matched to a gene: 15. The germline gives CDR1 LNHDA, CDR2 SQIVND (reference sequence). The data were obtained in a study of blood T cell repertoires in COVID-19. Study at large: Both acute and convalescent COVID-19 samples were obtained from the United States, Italy and Spain. T cells, B-cell-depleted T cells, or PBMCs supplied cDNA or gDNA.

Original handling: Amplifying reference gene primers gave estimates of nucleated cell counts. The table came from immunoSEQ multiplex PCR; TCRdb's copy has only in-frame clones and leaves some out. That table furnishes V, J and clone size, whereas the DNA furnished D and trimming. In the table there are some 55,000 clones, 77% of which are singletons. The sequencing sample was made of peripheral blood. The receptor comes from a man aged 65 to 85 with active or convalescent COVID-19. V is TRBV19 and J is TRBJ1-6, with TRBD1 identical over 9 bases. The CDR3 here is CASSITTTRDRARSYNSPLHF. Written as DNA, the CDR3 is TGTGCCAGTAGTATAACAACAACAAGGGACAGGGCAAGGTCCTATAATTCACCCCTCCACTTT.